This record looks at one T cell receptor (beta chain) sequence and its context. Germline CDR1 is MNHNS and CDR2 is SASEGT. Trimming took 6 bases from V and 10 from J, leaving 21 bases between them. CDR3 length: 14 residues. This sample was included in a study of T cells in Graves' hyperthyroidism and ophthalmopathy. Amplified TCR beta CDR3 regions came from RNA transcripts. Using the HTBI primer set, a first-round RT-PCR was run on the TCR CDR3. TCRdb reprocessed the multiplex PCR reads with MiXCR, giving one entry per CDR3 protein. The sample yields approximately 520,000 distinct CDR3 sequences, approximately 25% seen once.

V and J are TRBV6-1 and TRBJ1-1, with D tentatively TRBD1 (6 bases). The sample was blood. The sequence derives from a woman in her 30s with Graves' ophthalmopathy. In nucleotides, the CDR3 is TGTGCCAGCAGCCATAGCGAGCAGGGGTTAGTAGCTTTCTTT. Its translation: CASSHSEQGLVAFF.